These 2 T cell receptor beta chains were all obtained from the same sample, sequenced in a study of blood T cell repertoires in COVID-19. TCRdb's copy holds only in-frame clones and misses some; the assay was immunoSEQ multiplex PCR. The repertoire holds roughly 100,000 clones, with roughly 79% as singletons. The sequenced material came from peripheral blood. These receptors came from an elderly man with COVID-19, enrolled during active disease.

J is TRBJ1-1 and V is TRBV19; D might be TRBD1 (5 bases). V was cut by 2 bases and J by 1 base, with 11 bases left in between. CDR1 is LNHDA and CDR2 is SQIVND in the germline V gene (reference sequence). This CDR3 contains 15 residues. The CDR3 region is CASSINGASNTEAFF. In DNA form, the CDR3 reads TGTGCCAGTAGTATAAATGGGGCCTCGAACACTGAAGCTTTCTTT.

The gene calls are TRBV5-1 and TRBJ2-6; 7 positions agree with TRBD2. Trimming removed 4 bases from V and 0 bases from J; junction bases left unmatched: 7. This CDR3 comprises 17 residues. Per the germline V gene, CDR1 is SGHRS and CDR2 is YFSETQ. CDR3 residues: CASSVGEGHSGANVLTF. As DNA, the CDR3 is TGCGCCAGCAGCGTGGGGGAGGGCCACTCTGGGGCCAACGTCCTGACTTTC. The variable domain in full, completed from reference TRBV5-1 and TRBJ2-6, reads KAGVTQTPRYLIKTRGQQVTLSCSPISGHRSVSWYQQTPGQGLQFLFEYFSETQRNKGNFPGRFSGRQFSNSRSEMNVSTLELGDSALYLCASSVGEGHSGANVLTFGAGSRLTVL.